These T cell receptor beta chains were read from a single sample in a study of Siglec-9 on CD8 T cells in melanoma. Assay: immunoSEQ multiplex PCR; the TCRdb copy retains only in-frame clones and omits some. The repertoire holds 30,000 to 45,000 clones, approximately 84% seen once, with 1.8% in the top ten. Sequences were obtained from Siglec-9- CD8+ T cells sorted from blood. The receptors originated from a human donor in good health. Both conserved end residues are part of each CDR3. D genes are given only for firm matches. Rows may omit the clone size; those that give it use once, few, many or a size class.

CDR3aa: CASSHLDRASPLHF
CDR3nt: TGCGCCAGCAGCCACTTAGACAGGGCTTCACCCCTCCACTTT
d_gene: TRBD1
j_gene: TRBJ1-6
v_gene: TRBV4-1
abundance: few

CDR3aa: CASSFGKDGFLSYEQYF
CDR3nt: TGTGCCAGCAGTTTTGGGAAAGATGGGTTCCTCTCCTACGAGCAGTACTTC
d_gene: -
j_gene: TRBJ2-7
v_gene: TRBV28
abundance: -

CDR3aa: CASSQTGLTNTGELFF
CDR3nt: TGTGCCAGCAGCCAGACGGGGCTCACGAACACCGGGGAGCTGTTTTTT
d_gene: -
j_gene: TRBJ2-2
v_gene: TRBV7-3
abundance: -

CDR3aa: CASSDWQDRNTIYF
CDR3nt: TGTGCCAGCAGTGATTGGCAGGATAGGAACACCATATATTTT
d_gene: -
j_gene: TRBJ1-3
v_gene: TRBV25-1
abundance: -

CDR3aa: CASSLGGHQPQHF
CDR3nt: TGTGCCAGCAGTTTAGGAGGGCATCAGCCCCAGCATTTT
d_gene: -
j_gene: TRBJ1-5
v_gene: TRBV27
abundance: -

CDR3aa: CASSPETSEETQYF
CDR3nt: TGCGCCAGCAGCCCGGAGACTAGCGAGGAGACCCAGTACTTC
d_gene: TRBD2
j_gene: TRBJ2-5
v_gene: TRBV4-1
abundance: -

CDR3aa: CASSVTGEIYEQYF
CDR3nt: TGTGCCAGCAGCGTAACAGGGGAAATCTACGAGCAGTACTTC
d_gene: TRBD1
j_gene: TRBJ2-7
v_gene: TRBV5-4
abundance: -

CDR3aa: CASSYWRLAGASHEQYF
CDR3nt: TGTGCCAGCAGTTATTGGCGTCTAGCGGGAGCTTCCCACGAGCAGTACTTC
d_gene: TRBD2
j_gene: TRBJ2-7
v_gene: TRBV27
abundance: -

CDR3aa: CASSPAGDEQYF
CDR3nt: TGCGCCAGCAGTCCTGCGGGAGACGAGCAGTACTTC
d_gene: TRBD2
j_gene: TRBJ2-7
v_gene: TRBV10-2
abundance: few

CDR3aa: CASSLSGGAFYEQYF
CDR3nt: TGTGCCAGCAGTCTTAGCGGGGGGGCTTTCTACGAGCAGTACTTC
d_gene: TRBD2
j_gene: TRBJ2-7
v_gene: TRBV6-5
abundance: -

CDR3aa: CASSFDSSYEQYF
CDR3nt: TGTGCCAGCAGCTTCGACAGCTCCTACGAGCAGTACTTC
d_gene: -
j_gene: TRBJ2-7
v_gene: TRBV7-9
abundance: -

CDR3aa: CASSQGEGYQETQYF
CDR3nt: TGTGCCAGCAGCCAAGGCGAGGGGTACCAAGAGACCCAGTACTTC
d_gene: -
j_gene: TRBJ2-5
v_gene: TRBV14
abundance: -

CDR3aa: CASSFGYEQYF
CDR3nt: TGTGCCAGCAGCTTCGGGTACGAGCAGTACTTC
d_gene: -
j_gene: TRBJ2-7
v_gene: TRBV5-6
abundance: -

CDR3aa: CASSMGGTEAFF
CDR3nt: TGTGCCAGCAGCATGGGGGGGACTGAAGCTTTCTTT
d_gene: -
j_gene: TRBJ1-1
v_gene: TRBV5-4
abundance: once

CDR3aa: CASTPPDGGYTF
CDR3nt: TGTGCCAGCACCCCCCCGGATGGGGGCTACACCTTC
d_gene: -
j_gene: TRBJ1-2
v_gene: TRBV5-4
abundance: -

CDR3aa: CASSITGSIQETQYF
CDR3nt: TGTGCCAGTAGTATTACCGGGAGCATCCAAGAGACCCAGTACTTC
d_gene: -
j_gene: TRBJ2-5
v_gene: TRBV19
abundance: -

CDR3aa: CASSDLGQGGSDTQYF
CDR3nt: TGTGCCAGCAGTGACCTAGGACAGGGTGGATCAGATACGCAGTATTTT
d_gene: TRBD1
j_gene: TRBJ2-3
v_gene: TRBV6-4
abundance: -

CDR3aa: CASSLVGGHSPLHF
CDR3nt: TGTGCCAGCAGCTTAGTTGGGGGACATTCACCCCTCCACTTT
d_gene: -
j_gene: TRBJ1-6
v_gene: TRBV7-9
abundance: -

CDR3aa: CASSQVPGLASYEQYF
CDR3nt: TGTGCCAGCAGCCAAGTTCCGGGACTAGCCTCCTACGAGCAGTACTTC
d_gene: TRBD2
j_gene: TRBJ2-7
v_gene: TRBV14
abundance: -

CDR3aa: CASSDTMNTEAFF
CDR3nt: TGTGCCAGCAGTGACACGATGAACACTGAAGCTTTCTTT
d_gene: -
j_gene: TRBJ1-1
v_gene: TRBV6-5
abundance: once

CDR3aa: CASSSQGPLAKNIQYF
CDR3nt: TGTGCCAGCAGCTCTCAGGGACCCTTAGCCAAAAACATTCAGTACTTC
d_gene: -
j_gene: TRBJ2-4
v_gene: TRBV11-2
abundance: -

CDR3aa: CASSWTGDFAYEQYF
CDR3nt: TGTGCCAGCAGTTGGACAGGGGACTTCGCCTACGAGCAGTACTTC
d_gene: TRBD1
j_gene: TRBJ2-7
v_gene: TRBV27
abundance: -

CDR3aa: CASNSAWKAGEQFF
CDR3nt: TGTGCCAGCAATTCCGCTTGGAAGGCGGGAGAGCAGTTCTTC
d_gene: -
j_gene: TRBJ2-1
v_gene: TRBV2
abundance: -

CDR3aa: CASSHDPPGDGYTF
CDR3nt: TGTGCCAGCAGTCACGATCCCCCTGGGGATGGCTACACCTTC
d_gene: -
j_gene: TRBJ1-2
v_gene: TRBV6-5
abundance: -

CDR3aa: CASTTGLAGEQETQYF
CDR3nt: TGTGCCAGCACCACGGGACTAGCGGGGGAACAAGAGACCCAGTACTTC
d_gene: TRBD2
j_gene: TRBJ2-5
v_gene: TRBV2
abundance: -

CDR3aa: CASSYLGADYGYTF
CDR3nt: TGTGCCAGCAGTTACTTGGGGGCTGACTATGGCTACACCTTC
d_gene: -
j_gene: TRBJ1-2
v_gene: TRBV6-5
abundance: few

CDR3aa: CAWRFNTNTGELFF
CDR3nt: TGTGCCTGGCGTTTCAACACGAACACCGGGGAGCTGTTTTTT
d_gene: -
j_gene: TRBJ2-2
v_gene: TRBV30
abundance: -

CDR3aa: CASSLEVSGNEQFF
CDR3nt: TGCGCCAGCAGCTTGGAAGTTAGCGGGAATGAGCAGTTCTTC
d_gene: TRBD2
j_gene: TRBJ2-1
v_gene: TRBV5-1
abundance: -

CDR3aa: CASSLTGRASNEQFF
CDR3nt: TGTGCCAGCAGTTTAACCGGGAGGGCCAGCAATGAGCAGTTCTTC
d_gene: TRBD2
j_gene: TRBJ2-1
v_gene: TRBV27
abundance: -

CDR3aa: CASRDRPSYEQYF
CDR3nt: TGCGCCAGCAGGGACAGACCATCCTACGAGCAGTACTTC
d_gene: -
j_gene: TRBJ2-7
v_gene: TRBV5-1
abundance: -

CDR3aa: CASSQGQGLYEQYF
CDR3nt: TGCGCCAGCAGCCAAGGACAGGGGCTCTACGAGCAGTACTTC
d_gene: TRBD1
j_gene: TRBJ2-7
v_gene: TRBV4-1
abundance: -

CDR3aa: CASSYSSTGEAEAFF
CDR3nt: TGTGCCAGCAGTTACTCGTCCACAGGGGAGGCTGAAGCTTTCTTT
d_gene: TRBD1
j_gene: TRBJ1-1
v_gene: TRBV6-5
abundance: few

CDR3aa: CASSLAHGQEQYF
CDR3nt: TGTGCCAGCAGCTTGGCCCACGGACAGGAGCAGTACTTC
d_gene: -
j_gene: TRBJ2-7
v_gene: TRBV5-4
abundance: -

CDR3aa: CASSYLADPREQYF
CDR3nt: TGTGCCAGCAGTTATCTAGCGGACCCTCGCGAGCAGTACTTC
d_gene: TRBD2
j_gene: TRBJ2-7
v_gene: TRBV6-5
abundance: -

CDR3aa: CASSMYGGYSNQPQHF
CDR3nt: TGTGCCAGTAGTATGTATGGGGGCTATAGCAATCAGCCCCAGCATTTT
d_gene: -
j_gene: TRBJ1-5
v_gene: TRBV19
abundance: few

CDR3aa: CAWGQGRNEQFF
CDR3nt: TGTGCCTGGGGACAGGGGAGGAATGAGCAGTTCTTC
d_gene: TRBD1
j_gene: TRBJ2-1
v_gene: TRBV30
abundance: -

CDR3aa: CASSQAGGDGYTF
CDR3nt: TGTGCCAGCAGCCAGGCGGGGGGCGATGGCTACACCTTC
d_gene: -
j_gene: TRBJ1-2
v_gene: TRBV5-6
abundance: -

CDR3aa: CASSRGTPNQPQHF
CDR3nt: TGCGCCAGCAGCCGGGGGACACCAAATCAGCCCCAGCATTTT
d_gene: -
j_gene: TRBJ1-5
v_gene: TRBV4-1
abundance: once

CDR3aa: CASREYRGSDTQYF
CDR3nt: TGTGCCAGCAGGGAGTACAGGGGATCAGATACGCAGTATTTT
d_gene: TRBD1
j_gene: TRBJ2-3
v_gene: TRBV6-1
abundance: -

CDR3aa: CASSGDAGAYEQYF
CDR3nt: TGCGCCAGCAGCGGGGACGCTGGCGCCTACGAGCAGTACTTC
d_gene: -
j_gene: TRBJ2-7
v_gene: TRBV5-1
abundance: -

CDR3aa: CASSLGRFQETQYF
CDR3nt: TGTGCCAGCAGCCTGGGCAGGTTCCAAGAGACCCAGTACTTC
d_gene: -
j_gene: TRBJ2-5
v_gene: TRBV6-5
abundance: -

CDR3aa: CASSLRDSSEAFF
CDR3nt: TGTGCCAGCAGCTTACGGGACAGCAGCGAAGCTTTCTTT
d_gene: TRBD1
j_gene: TRBJ1-1
v_gene: TRBV7-9
abundance: -

CDR3aa: CASSLVSEADKYNSPLHF
CDR3nt: TGTGCCAGCAGCTTAGTCTCGGAAGCGGACAAGTATAATTCACCCCTCCACTTT
d_gene: -
j_gene: TRBJ1-6
v_gene: TRBV7-9
abundance: few

CDR3aa: CASSQGLGHRGGTGELFF
CDR3nt: TGCGCCAGCAGCCAAGGTCTGGGACACAGGGGAGGGACCGGGGAGCTGTTTTTT
d_gene: -
j_gene: TRBJ2-2
v_gene: TRBV4-1
abundance: -

CDR3aa: CASSQVAGGFTGELFF
CDR3nt: TGTGCCAGCAGCCAAGTGGCAGGGGGCTTCACCGGGGAGCTGTTTTTT
d_gene: TRBD1
j_gene: TRBJ2-2
v_gene: TRBV4-2
abundance: -

CDR3aa: CAWSETGRQPQHF
CDR3nt: TGTGCCTGGAGTGAAACAGGGAGGCAGCCCCAGCATTTT
d_gene: -
j_gene: TRBJ1-5
v_gene: TRBV30
abundance: few

CDR3aa: CASSLNRPTEAFF
CDR3nt: TGCGCCAGCAGCTTGAACCGTCCGACTGAAGCTTTCTTT
d_gene: -
j_gene: TRBJ1-1
v_gene: TRBV5-1
abundance: -

CDR3aa: CASSEVRAYYGYTF
CDR3nt: TGTGCCAGCAGTGAAGTCCGCGCCTACTATGGCTACACCTTC
d_gene: -
j_gene: TRBJ1-2
v_gene: TRBV2
abundance: few

CDR3aa: CASSYSTRDGAFF
CDR3nt: TGTGCCAGCAGTTACTCAACCAGGGACGGGGCTTTCTTT
d_gene: -
j_gene: TRBJ1-1
v_gene: TRBV6-5
abundance: few

CDR3aa: CASSTSTGVGYGYTF
CDR3nt: TGTGCCAGCAGCACCTCGACAGGGGTTGGTTATGGCTACACCTTC
d_gene: TRBD1
j_gene: TRBJ1-2
v_gene: TRBV9
abundance: -